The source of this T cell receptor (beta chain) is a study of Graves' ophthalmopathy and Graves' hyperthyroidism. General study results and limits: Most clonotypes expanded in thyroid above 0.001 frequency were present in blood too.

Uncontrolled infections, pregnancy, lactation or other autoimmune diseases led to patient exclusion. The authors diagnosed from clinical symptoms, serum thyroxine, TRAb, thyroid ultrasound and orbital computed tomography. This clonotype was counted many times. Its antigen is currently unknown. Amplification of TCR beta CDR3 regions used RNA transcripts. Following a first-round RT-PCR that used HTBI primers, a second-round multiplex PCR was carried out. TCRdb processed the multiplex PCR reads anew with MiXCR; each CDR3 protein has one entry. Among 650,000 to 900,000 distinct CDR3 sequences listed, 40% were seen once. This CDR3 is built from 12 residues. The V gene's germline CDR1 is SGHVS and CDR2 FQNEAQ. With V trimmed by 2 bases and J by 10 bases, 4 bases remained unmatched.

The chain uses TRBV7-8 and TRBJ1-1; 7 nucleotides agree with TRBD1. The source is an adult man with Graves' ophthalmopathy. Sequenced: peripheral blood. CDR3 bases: TGTGCCAGCAGCTTAAGTAGGGGGCTAGCTTTCTTT. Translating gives CASSLSRGLAFF.